The 2 T cell receptor beta chains below were found in one sample sequenced in a study of cytomegalovirus exposure and HLA in healthy donors. A multiplex PCR was run with 60 Vbeta primers and 13 Jbeta primers. Here immunoSEQ multiplex PCR was the method, and the copy in TCRdb shows in-frame clones only, minus some. The sample has some 190,000 clones; more than 65% are singletons. Sequences were obtained from PBMCs. These receptors were taken from a female donor in good health and CMV-seronegative.

J is TRBJ1-2 and V is TRBV9; tentatively, D is TRBD1 (5 bases). The CDR3 covers 14 residues. Germline V gene lookup returns CDR1 SGDLS and CDR2 YYNGEE. V was pared by 1 base and J by 3 bases, with 10 bases between. In DNA form, the CDR3 reads TGTGCCAGCAGCGTATCGGGGGAGGACTATGGCTACACCTTC. Translating it yields CASSVSGEDYGYTF.

V gene TRBV6-6 combines with J gene TRBJ2-5; no clear D. The CDR3 totals 13 residues. V lost 6 bases and J 1 base, leaving 9 bases between the germline ends. Germline V lookup: CDR1 MNHNY, CDR2 SVGAGI (reference sequence). The CDR3 sequence is CASSHRVQETQYF. The DNA of the CDR3 is TGTGCCAGCAGCCATCGGGTCCAAGAGACCCAGTACTTC.